This TCR beta chain was recovered during a study of cytomegalovirus exposure and HLA in healthy donors. Study results and limitations: According to an earlier analysis, most TCR beta V segments yielded productive rearrangements about 87% or about 30% of the time.

In germline, CDR1 is SGHAT, CDR2 FQNNGV. The V end was cut by 6 bases, the J end by 0 bases, with 15 bases between. This CDR3 has 17 residues. In the case of this clone: As yet, its antigen is unknown.

The PCR was carried out with 60 Vbeta primers and 13 Jbeta primers. Sequenced by immunoSEQ multiplex PCR; TCRdb stores in-frame clones only, minus some. The table shows some 200,000 clones, with about 84% occurring only once. This TCR came from a man between 45 and 60 years old in good health and CMV-seronegative. The V and J genes are TRBV11-2 and TRBJ2-6, with D possibly matching TRBD2 (6 bases). Sequenced sample: PBMCs. The CDR3: CASREGGASSGANVLTF. CDR3 sequence (DNA): TGTGCCAGCAGAGAAGGCGGGGCGAGCTCTGGGGCCAACGTCCTGACTTTC.